This T cell receptor (beta chain) was sequenced for a study of T cell repertoires in aging, cancer and after chemotherapy. Germline-derived CDR1 and CDR2 are SGHRS and YFSETQ. With 3 bases removed from V and 5 bases from J, the gap between germline ends came to 14 bases. The CDR3 contains 14 residues. TCR beta rearrangements were amplified from peripheral blood genomic DNA. On this clonotype itself: The antigen is not known.

Multiplex touch-down PCR with TRB-A/B primers amplified rearranged V-D-J TRB sequences. TCRdb reanalysed the multiplex PCR reads using MiXCR and keeps one entry per CDR3 protein. Of over 8,000 distinct CDR3 sequences listed, approximately 39% were seen once; the top ten hold around 12%. Study findings and constraints: Median generation probability rose over the chemotherapy interval in each cancer cohort, suggesting rebound thymic output.

The sequenced sample was blood. This TCR was recovered from a human donor with a solid tumor. The chain uses TRBV5-1 and TRBJ2-5; weak D call: TRBD2 (6 bases). The CDR3 DNA reads TGCGCCAGCAGCTCAAATTTGGAGGGCGAGACCCAGTACTTC. Translation: CASSSNLEGETQYF.